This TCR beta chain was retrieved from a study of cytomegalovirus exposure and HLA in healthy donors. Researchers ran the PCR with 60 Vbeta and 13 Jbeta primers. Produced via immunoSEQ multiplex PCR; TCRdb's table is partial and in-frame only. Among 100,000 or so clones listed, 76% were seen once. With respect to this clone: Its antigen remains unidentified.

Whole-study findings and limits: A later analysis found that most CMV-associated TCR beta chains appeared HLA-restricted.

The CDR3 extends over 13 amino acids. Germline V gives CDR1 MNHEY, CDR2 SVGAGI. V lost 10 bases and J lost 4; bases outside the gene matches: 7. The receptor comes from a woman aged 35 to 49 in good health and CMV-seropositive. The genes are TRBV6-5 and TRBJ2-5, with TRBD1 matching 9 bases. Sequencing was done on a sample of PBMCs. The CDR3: CATQGQGRETQYF. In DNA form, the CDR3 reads TGTGCCACCCAGGGACAGGGAAGAGAGACCCAGTACTTC.